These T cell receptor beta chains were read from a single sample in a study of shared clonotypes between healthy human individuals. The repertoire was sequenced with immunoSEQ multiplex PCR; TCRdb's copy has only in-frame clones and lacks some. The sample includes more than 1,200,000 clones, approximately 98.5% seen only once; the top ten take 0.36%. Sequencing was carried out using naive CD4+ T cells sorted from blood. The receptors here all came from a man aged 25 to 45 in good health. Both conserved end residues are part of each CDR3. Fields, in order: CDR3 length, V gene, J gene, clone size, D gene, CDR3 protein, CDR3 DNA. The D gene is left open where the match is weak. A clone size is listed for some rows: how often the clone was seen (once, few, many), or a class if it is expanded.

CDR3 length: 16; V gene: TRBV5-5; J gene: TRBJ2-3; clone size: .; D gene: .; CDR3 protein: CASSLFTGARGDTQYF; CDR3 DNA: TGTGCCAGCAGCTTGTTTACGGGGGCCCGGGGAGATACGCAGTATTTT
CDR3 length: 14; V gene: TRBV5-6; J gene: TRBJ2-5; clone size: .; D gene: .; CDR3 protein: CASSLVADRETQYF; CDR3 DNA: TGTGCCAGCAGCTTGGTCGCCGATCGAGAGACCCAGTACTTC
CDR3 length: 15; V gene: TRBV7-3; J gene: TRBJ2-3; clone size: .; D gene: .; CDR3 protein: CASSPPAMVTDTQYF; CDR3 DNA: TGTGCCAGCAGCCCCCCGGCGATGGTAACAGATACGCAGTATTTT
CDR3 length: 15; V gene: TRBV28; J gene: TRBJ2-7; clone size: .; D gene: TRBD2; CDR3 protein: CASIGGGEVAYEQYF; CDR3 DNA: TGTGCCAGCATTGGGGGAGGGGAGGTGGCCTACGAGCAGTACTTC
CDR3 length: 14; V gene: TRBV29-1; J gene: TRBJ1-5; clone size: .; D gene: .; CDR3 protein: CSVLIRDSNQPQHF; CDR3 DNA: TGCAGCGTTTTAATCCGGGACAGCAATCAGCCCCAGCATTTT
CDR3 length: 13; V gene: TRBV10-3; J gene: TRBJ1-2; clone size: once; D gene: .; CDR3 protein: CAISAQTGYGYTF; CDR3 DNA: TGTGCCATCAGTGCTCAGACGGGCTATGGCTACACCTTC
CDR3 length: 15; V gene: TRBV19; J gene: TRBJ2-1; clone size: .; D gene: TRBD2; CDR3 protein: CASSIGLARSGEQFF; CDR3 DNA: TGTGCCAGTAGTATAGGACTAGCGCGCAGCGGTGAGCAGTTCTTC
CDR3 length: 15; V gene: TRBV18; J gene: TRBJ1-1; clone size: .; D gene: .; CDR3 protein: CASSLRTGLNTEAFF; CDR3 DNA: TGTGCCAGCTCACTGAGAACAGGATTGAACACTGAAGCTTTCTTT
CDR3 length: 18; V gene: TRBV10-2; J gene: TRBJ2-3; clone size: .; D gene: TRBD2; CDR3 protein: CASSEPGWSSGRTDTQYF; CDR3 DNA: TGCGCCAGCAGTGAGCCCGGTTGGTCTAGCGGGAGAACAGATACGCAGTATTTT
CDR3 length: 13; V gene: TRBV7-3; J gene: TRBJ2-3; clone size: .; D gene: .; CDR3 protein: CASSLPSSDTQYF; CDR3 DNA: TGTGCCAGCAGCTTGCCTAGCTCGGATACGCAGTATTTT
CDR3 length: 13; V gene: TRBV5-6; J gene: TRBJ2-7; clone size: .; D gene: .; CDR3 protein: CASSRDPAGEQYF; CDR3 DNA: TGTGCCAGCAGCCGGGATCCCGCGGGCGAGCAGTACTTC
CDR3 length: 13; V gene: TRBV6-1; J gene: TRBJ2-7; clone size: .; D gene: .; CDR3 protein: CAGRSDWSYEQYF; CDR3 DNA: TGTGCCGGGAGGTCGGACTGGTCCTACGAGCAGTACTTC
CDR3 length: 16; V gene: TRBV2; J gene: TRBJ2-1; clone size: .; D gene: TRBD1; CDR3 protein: CASSGDAGQGANEQFF; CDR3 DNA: TGTGCCAGCAGTGGTGATGCGGGACAGGGGGCGAATGAGCAGTTCTTC
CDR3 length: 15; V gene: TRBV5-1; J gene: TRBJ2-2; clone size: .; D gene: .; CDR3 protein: CASSFRDTNTGELFF; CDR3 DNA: TGCGCCAGCAGCTTCCGGGACACCAACACCGGGGAGCTGTTTTTT
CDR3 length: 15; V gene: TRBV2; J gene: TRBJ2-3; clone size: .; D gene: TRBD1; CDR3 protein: CASSERDRDTDTQYF; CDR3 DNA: TGTGCCAGCAGTGAAAGGGACAGGGACACAGATACGCAGTATTTT
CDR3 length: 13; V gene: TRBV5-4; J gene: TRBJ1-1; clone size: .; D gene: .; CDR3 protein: CASSQDVWGEAFF; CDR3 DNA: TGTGCCAGCAGCCAGGACGTCTGGGGTGAAGCTTTCTTT
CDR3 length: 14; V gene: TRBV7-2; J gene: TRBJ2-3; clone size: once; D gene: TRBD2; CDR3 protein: CASSAGLAGNTQYF; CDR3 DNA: TGTGCCAGCAGCGCGGGACTAGCGGGAAATACGCAGTATTTT
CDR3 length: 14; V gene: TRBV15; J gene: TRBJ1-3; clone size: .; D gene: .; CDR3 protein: CATREGTAGNTIYF; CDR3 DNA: TGTGCCACCAGGGAGGGGACGGCTGGAAACACCATATATTTT
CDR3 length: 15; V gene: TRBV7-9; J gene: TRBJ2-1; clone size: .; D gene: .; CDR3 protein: CASSSQGRGYNEQFF; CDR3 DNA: TGTGCCAGCAGCTCTCAGGGGAGAGGCTACAATGAGCAGTTCTTC
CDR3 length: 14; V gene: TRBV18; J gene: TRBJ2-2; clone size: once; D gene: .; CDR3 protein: CASSPSANTGELFF; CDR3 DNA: TGTGCCAGCTCACCAAGCGCGAACACCGGGGAGCTGTTTTTT